The table lists the clone carrying this T cell receptor beta chain with many counts. Its antigen is currently unknown. The CDR3 covers 15 residues. Germline V gene lookup returns CDR1 LGHNA and CDR2 YSLEER. With 0 bases removed from V and 3 bases from J, the gap between germline ends came to 12 bases. The entry originates in a study of identical twins. General study findings and limits: Twin-shared out-of-frame alpha sequences were enriched for low generation probability. Insertions ran lower in abundant cord blood beta clonotypes, though not in memory repertoires.

Template switching supplied a universal primer site; unique molecular identifiers were carried on the cDNA. MiXCR, run by TCRdb on the 5' RACE reads, gives a single entry per CDR3 protein. The table lists under 350,000 distinct CDR3 sequences, less than 9.5% of them singletons, with around 7.1% in the top ten. In addition, the sample was reused for a study of yellow fever vaccine responses in identical twins. Turning to that study: Reportedly, the T cell response mounted by twins to vaccine seemed partly convergent, partly personalized.

The V gene is TRBV4-3, the J gene TRBJ2-7; D not certain. What was sequenced was CD8+ T cells sorted from blood. The receptor was derived from a woman aged 18 to 35 in good health. The CDR3, as DNA: TGCGCCAGCAGCCAAGACAATGGGAATAACTACGAGCAGTACTTC. Protein sequence: CASSQDNGNNYEQYF.